The 3 T cell receptor beta chains below come from one sample, sequenced in a study of T-cell reconstitution after alpha-beta-depleted transplantation in children. Unique molecular identifiers were incorporated into the prepared TCRbeta library. TCRdb used MiXCR to reprocess the PCR reads, holding one entry per CDR3 protein. The sample contains about 130,000 distinct CDR3 sequences, about 9.5% of which appear only once. The specimen comprised PBMCs, mostly from graft donor cells, sampled 180 days after TCRalphabeta/CD19-depleted stem cell transplant. These TCRs come from a girl younger than two who had a stem cell transplant for combined immunodeficiency, so the T cells may come from the graft donor.

V and J are TRBV7-2 and TRBJ2-1; D may be TRBD2 (5 bases). CDR3 size: 17 residues. Trimming took 0 bases from V and 0 from J, leaving 12 bases between them. The germline V gene has CDR1 SGHTA and CDR2 FQGNSA. The CDR3, as DNA: TGTGCCAGCAGCTTAGCGAGGTTAGGGAGCTCCTACAATGAGCAGTTCTTC. Translating it yields CASSLARLGSSYNEQFF.

The chain recombines TRBV7-6 with TRBJ2-1, with D possibly TRBD2 on 7 matching bases. The CDR3 is 13 residues long. CDR1 SGHVS and CDR2 FNYEAQ come from the germline V gene. V was shortened by 5 bases and J by 6 bases, with 11 bases between the two germline ends. CDR3 DNA sequence: TGTGCCAGCAGCGGGGGGGCGGGCAATGAGCAGTTCTTC. Translating it yields CASSGGAGNEQFF.

Only a few counts were recorded for this clonotype. The chain employs TRBV12-3 or TRBV12-4 and TRBJ2-1; no clear D. This CDR3 contains 14 residues. Between the trimmed V and J ends, which lost 5 bases and 9 bases, there was a span of 17 bases. CDR3 protein: CASSHTTAMGEQFF. The DNA of the CDR3 is TGTGCCAGCAGTCATACCACAGCCATGGGTGAGCAGTTCTTC.